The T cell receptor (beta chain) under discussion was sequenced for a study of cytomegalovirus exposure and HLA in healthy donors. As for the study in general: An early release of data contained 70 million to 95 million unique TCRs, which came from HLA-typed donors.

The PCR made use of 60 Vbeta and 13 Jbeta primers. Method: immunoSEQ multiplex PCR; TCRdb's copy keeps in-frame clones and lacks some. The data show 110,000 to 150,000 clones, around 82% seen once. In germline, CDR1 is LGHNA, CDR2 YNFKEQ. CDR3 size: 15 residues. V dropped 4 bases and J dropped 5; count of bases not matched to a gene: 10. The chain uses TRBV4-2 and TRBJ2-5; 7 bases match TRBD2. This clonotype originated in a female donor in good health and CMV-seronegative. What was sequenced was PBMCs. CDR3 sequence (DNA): TGTGCCAGCAGCCGCTTAGGCGGGAGTATGGAGACCCAGTACTTC. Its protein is CASSRLGGSMETQYF.